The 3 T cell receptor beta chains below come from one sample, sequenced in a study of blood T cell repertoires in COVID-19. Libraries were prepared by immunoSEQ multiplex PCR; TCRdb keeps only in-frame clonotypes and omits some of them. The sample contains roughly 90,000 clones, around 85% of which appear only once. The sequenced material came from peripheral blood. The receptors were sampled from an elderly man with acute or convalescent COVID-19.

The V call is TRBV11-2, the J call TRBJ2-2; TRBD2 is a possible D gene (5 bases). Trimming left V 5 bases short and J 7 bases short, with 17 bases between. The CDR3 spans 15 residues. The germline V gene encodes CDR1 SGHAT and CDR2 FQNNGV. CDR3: CASSPRTDGHGELFF. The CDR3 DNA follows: TGTGCCAGCAGCCCCCGGACTGACGGCCACGGGGAGCTGTTTTTT. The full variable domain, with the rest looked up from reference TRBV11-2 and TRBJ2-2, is EAGVAQSPRYKIIEKRQSVAFWCNPISGHATLYWYQQILGQGPKLLIQFQNNGVVDDSQLPKDRFSAERLKGVDSTLKIQPAKLEDSAVYLCASSPRTDGHGELFFGEGSRLTVL.

The CDR3: CAISLQGTNYGYTF. Here the CDR3 DNA reads TGTGCCATCAGCCTACAGGGAACTAACTATGGCTACACCTTC. The gene calls are TRBV10-3 and TRBJ1-2, with D possibly being TRBD1 (6 bases). V dropped 6 bases and J dropped 0 bases, with 11 bases sitting between them. CDR3 length: 14 residues. Per the germline V gene, CDR1 is ENHRY and CDR2 is SYGVKD.

The CDR3: CASSSGGLRRDTQYF. CDR3 coding DNA: TGTGCCAGCAGTTCCGGGGGACTTCGCAGAGATACGCAGTATTTT. The V call is TRBV28, the J call TRBJ2-3; the D gene is possibly TRBD2 (6 bases). With 4 bases removed from V and 5 bases from J, the gap between germline ends came to 16 bases. The CDR3 is 15 amino acids. Germline CDR1 and CDR2: MDHEN and SYDVKM.